This TCR beta chain was captured in a study of response to subunit inactivated influenza vaccine. The CDR3 runs to 17 residues. CDR1 MNHEY and CDR2 SVGEGT come from the germline V gene. J gave up 5 bases and V 6 bases, and 13 bases lay outside the gene matches. TCRdb redid the calling of the RT-PCR reads with MiXCR, one entry per CDR3 protein. In the table there are hundreds of thousands of distinct CDR3 sequences, roughly 23% of which are singletons. Study conclusions and caveats: New T cells are recruited in small numbers by each seasonal influenza vaccination, according to the authors' suggestion.

This clonotype was observed a handful of times. Its specificity is not known. The sample consisted of CD4+ T cells sorted from PBMCs, taken 5 days after vaccination. This clonotype was sampled from a man aged 45-65 years who received an inactivated influenza vaccine. This chain uses TRBV6-2 or TRBV6-3 with TRBJ2-5; 12 nucleotides agree with TRBD1. This chain's CDR3 is CASSFDRDRGRVETQYF. The CDR3 nucleotides are TGTGCCAGCAGCTTCGACCGGGACAGGGGGCGCGTGGAGACCCAGTACTTC.